Below are 17 T cell receptor beta chains sequenced from a single sample in a study of cytomegalovirus exposure and HLA in healthy donors (dated by TCRdb to the late 2010s). The library was prepared using the immunoSEQ multiplex PCR assay. The multiplex PCR relied on a mix of 60 forward primers for TCR Vbeta segments and 13 reverse primers for TCR Jbeta segments. TCRdb mirrors the immuneACCESS table, restricted to in-frame sequences. Some clones are absent from its copies; in checked studies, under half trace to an unresolved V gene, and the reason for the others is unknown. The sample contains about 130,000 clones, around 78% of them found a single time. Around 1.9% of the sample lies in the top ten. Material: PBMCs. These TCRs come from a woman in her thirties or forties in good health and CMV-seronegative.

V usage is TRBV5-1 and J usage is TRBJ2-3; a possible D gene is TRBD1 (5 bases). This CDR3 has 16 residues. The V end lost 7 bases, the J end lost 0 bases, and 18 bases lay between the germline ends. Germline CDR1 reads SGHRS; CDR2 reads YFSETQ. CDR3 in DNA: TGCGCCAGCGCGATGGCGGTGGGGCGTAGCACAGATACGCAGTATTTT. Its translation is CASAMAVGRSTDTQYF. The entire variable domain, with the rest obtained from reference TRBV5-1 and TRBJ2-3, is as follows: KAGVTQTPRYLIKTRGQQVTLSCSPISGHRSVSWYQQTPGQGLQFLFEYFSETQRNKGNFPGRFSGRQFSNSRSEMNVSTLELGDSALYLCASAMAVGRSTDTQYFGPGTRLTVL.

The V call is TRBV30, the J call TRBJ1-4; 12 bases agree with TRBD1. CDR1 and CDR2 from the germline V gene are GTSNPN and SVGIG (reference sequence). The V gene end was trimmed by 0 bases and the J gene end by 11 bases; junction bases not matched to a gene: 4. The CDR3 runs 14 residues. The CDR3 is CAWSVGTGGGKLFF. CDR3 nucleotide sequence: TGTGCCTGGAGTGTAGGGACAGGGGGCGGCAAACTGTTTTTT.

This clone appeared once. The rearrangement uses TRBV5-1 and TRBJ1-6; D is unclear. V dropped 0 bases and J dropped 6 bases, with 7 bases sitting between them. CDR1 SGHRS and CDR2 YFSETQ come from the germline V gene. There are 14 residues in the CDR3. The CDR3 is CASSLDGSNSPLHF. In DNA, the CDR3 is TGCGCCAGCAGCTTGGACGGGAGTAATTCACCCCTCCACTTT.

The J gene is TRBJ1-1, the V gene TRBV30, with 8 nucleotides matching TRBD1. The ends lost 4 bases at V and 0 bases at J; junction bases unmatched: 4. Germline V gene sequence: CDR1 GTSNPN, CDR2 SVGIG (reference sequence). The CDR3 spans 14 residues. The CDR3 loop reads CAWTRTGMNTEAFF. The CDR3 DNA is TGTGCCTGGACCCGGACAGGGATGAACACTGAAGCTTTCTTT.

The chain employs TRBV5-1 and TRBJ2-2; 8 nucleotides align to TRBD1. Germline V gene data show CDR1 as SGHRS and CDR2 as YFSETQ. The CDR3 is 15 amino acids. V was clipped by 2 bases and J by 4 bases; unmatched bases: 4. CDR3 nucleotide sequence: TGCGCCAGCAGCTTCGACAGGGGCCTCACCGGGGAGCTGTTTTTT. Protein sequence: CASSFDRGLTGELFF.

This clone appeared once. The rearrangement uses TRBV28 and TRBJ1-5, with TRBD1 matching 7 bases. CDR1 and CDR2 (germline): MDHEN, SYDVKM. The CDR3 totals 14 residues. The V segment lost 6 bases and the J segment 4 bases; nucleotides outside the gene matches: 6. This CDR3 reads CASSGQVLNQPQHF. CDR3 DNA: TGTGCCAGCAGCGGACAGGTGTTAAATCAGCCCCAGCATTTT.

The chain uses TRBV27 and TRBJ1-1, with 7 nucleotides matching TRBD1. Trimming removed 5 bases from V and 3 bases from J; junction bases left unmatched: 3. CDR3 length equals 13 residues. CDR1 and CDR2 (germline): MNHEY, SMNVEV (reference sequence). In DNA, the CDR3 is TGTGCCAGCAGTATCACAGGGGACACTGAAGCTTTCTTT. Encoded protein: CASSITGDTEAFF.

This chain joins TRBV14 and TRBJ2-5; 12 nucleotides match TRBD2. The junction had 0 bases not matched to a gene; V was cut back by 4 bases and J by 3 bases. The CDR3 loop spans 14 amino acids. Germline CDR1 SGHDN, CDR2 FVKESK. The DNA for the CDR3 is TGTGCCAGCAGCCGACTAGCGGGGGAAGAGACCCAGTACTTC. This sequence encodes CASSRLAGEETQYF. Full variable domain (rest looked up from reference TRBV14 and TRBJ2-5): EAGVTQFPSHSVIEKGQTVTLRCDPISGHDNLYWYRRVMGKEIKFLLHFVKESKQDESGMPNNRFLAERTGGTYSTLKVQPAELEDSGVYFCASSRLAGEETQYFGPGTRLLVL.

This chain joins TRBV5-4 and TRBJ2-1; D unresolved. Per the germline V gene, CDR1 is SGHNT and CDR2 is YYREEE (reference sequence). Trimming took 3 bases from V and 5 from J, leaving 3 bases between them. The CDR3 sequence is 11 residues long. CDR3 nucleotide sequence: TGTGCCAGCAGCTCTAACAATGAGCAGTTCTTC. The encoded protein is CASSSNNEQFF.

This chain connects TRBV10-3 to TRBJ1-1, with TRBD1 identical over 9 bases. The CDR3 spans 13 residues. After removal of 10 bases from V and 2 bases from J, the junction contained 5 bases not matched to a gene. CDR1 and CDR2 (germline): ENHRY, SYGVKD. CDR3 sequence reads: CATLDRGNTEAFF. CDR3 DNA sequence: TGTGCCACCCTGGACAGGGGAAACACTGAAGCTTTCTTT.

The sample holds a few counts of this clone. The CDR3 DNA reads TGTGCCAGCAAATGGGAGAGGCGGGGGGCCTACGAGCAGTACTTC. This encodes CASKWERRGAYEQYF. The chain recombines TRBV2 with TRBJ2-7; 8 bases are a match to TRBD2. Trimming cost V 7 bases and J 2 bases; bases outside gene matches: 10. This CDR3 contains 15 residues. Germline V gene sequence: CDR1 SNHLY, CDR2 FYNNEI.

This clone showed up just a few times. J is TRBJ1-6 and V is TRBV28; a weak D match, TRBD1 (6 bases). This CDR3 contains 15 residues. Germline CDR1 MDHEN, CDR2 SYDVKM. The ends were cut back, 2 bases at V and 10 bases at J, with 15 bases in the middle. This CDR3 reads CASSLPTGAGSPLHF. The DNA for the CDR3 is TGTGCCAGCAGTTTACCGACAGGAGCCGGATCACCCCTCCACTTT.

This sequence joins TRBV4-1 and TRBJ2-2; a weak D match, TRBD1 (5 bases). The length of the CDR3 is 19 residues. V lost 0 bases and J 0 bases, leaving 17 bases between the germline ends. In germline, CDR1 is MGHRA, CDR2 YSYEKL. The CDR3 region is CASSQDPPAQVANTGELFF. The CDR3 DNA reads TGCGCCAGCAGCCAAGATCCCCCTGCACAGGTTGCGAACACCGGGGAGCTGTTTTTT.

The CDR3 DNA reads TGTGCCACCGCCCCGGGGTTGGGCACAGATACGCAGTATTTT. This gives the protein CATAPGLGTDTQYF. This chain joins TRBV15 and TRBJ2-3, with a weak D call TRBD2 (5 bases). CDR1 is LNHNV, CDR2 YYDKDF, per germline (reference sequence). The V and J ends lost 8 bases and 1 base respectively, with 13 bases between them. CDR3 length: 14 residues.

The chain joins TRBV9 to TRBJ2-1, with D perhaps matching TRBD2 (5 bases). The CDR3 runs to 14 residues. V dropped 3 bases and J dropped 6 bases, with 13 bases sitting between them. Per germline, CDR1 SGDLS and CDR2 YYNGEE. The CDR3 DNA is TGTGCCAGCAGCGGGACTCTAGCCTCCAATGAGCAGTTCTTC. Translation gives CASSGTLASNEQFF. The full variable domain, its missing parts supplied by reference TRBV9 and TRBJ2-1, is DSGVTQTPKHLITATGQRVTLRCSPRSGDLSVYWYQQSLDQGLQFLIQYYNGEERAKGNILERFSAQQFPDLHSELNLSSLELGDSALYFCASSGTLASNEQFFGPGTRLTVL.

The chain has TRBV7-3 and TRBJ1-1, with 8 bases identical to TRBD1. J lost 4 bases, V lost 5 bases, and 3 bases had no gene match. CDR3 size: 13 residues. Germline V gene lookup returns CDR1 SGHTA and CDR2 FQGTGA. The DNA of the CDR3 is TGTGCCAGCAGCCCTACAGGGGGCACTGAAGCTTTCTTT. Translation gives CASSPTGGTEAFF.

The V and J genes are TRBV5-8 and TRBJ2-5, with 7 bases identical to TRBD1. V shed 0 bases, J shed 2 bases, and the junction held 10 bases outside the gene matches. The CDR3 runs 17 residues. The germline CDR1 and CDR2 sequences are SGHTS and YDEGEE. The CDR3 loop reads CASSLEGALPGQETQYF. For the CDR3, the DNA is TGTGCCAGCAGCTTGGAGGGGGCCCTCCCGGGGCAAGAGACCCAGTACTTC. The complete variable domain, with remaining parts taken from reference TRBV5-8 and TRBJ2-5, reads EAGVTQSPTHLIKTRGQQATLRCSPISGHTSVYWYQQALGLGLQFLLWYDEGEERNRGNFPPRFSGRQFPNYSSELNVNALELEDSALYLCASSLEGALPGQETQYFGPGTRLLVL.